Included here is one TCR beta chain sequence, with context. The data belong to a study of CD8 T cells in Susac syndrome. Reverse transcription of roughly 0.45 to 1 ug RNA used random hexamers. The amplification used immunoSEQ multiplex PCR on TCR beta CDR3; it spanned 54 Vbeta and 13 Jbeta. TCRdb reprocessed the immunoSEQ multiplex PCR reads via MiXCR and lists one record per CDR3 protein. The data contain roughly 100,000 distinct CDR3 sequences, roughly 94% of them seen just once; the ten biggest clones take up over 0.35%. Negative isolation yielded CD4+ and CD8+ T cells, and FACS enriched TEMRA cells. Germline assignment: CDR1 SQVTM and CDR2 ANQGSEA. Trimming cost V 0 bases and J 6 bases, with 16 bases left between them. The length of the CDR3 is 15 residues.

What was sequenced was CD8+ T cells from PBMCs. V is TRBV29-1 and J is TRBJ2-3; possibly TRBD2 for D (7 bases). The TCR was taken from a human donor with Susac syndrome. CDR3 DNA: TGCAGCGTTGAAGAAACGGGGGGCCGTAAGGATACGCAGTATTTT. It specifies CSVEETGGRKDTQYF.